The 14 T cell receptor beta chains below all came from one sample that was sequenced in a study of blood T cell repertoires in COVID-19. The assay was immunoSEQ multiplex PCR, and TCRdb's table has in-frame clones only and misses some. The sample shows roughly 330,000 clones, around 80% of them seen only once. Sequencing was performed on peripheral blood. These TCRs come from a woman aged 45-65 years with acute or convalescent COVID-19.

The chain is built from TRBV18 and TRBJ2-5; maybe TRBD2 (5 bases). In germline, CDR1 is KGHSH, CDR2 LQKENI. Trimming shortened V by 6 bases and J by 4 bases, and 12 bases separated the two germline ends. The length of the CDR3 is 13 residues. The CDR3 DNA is TGTGCCAGCTCTCCGGGAAGCATAGAGACCCAGTACTTC. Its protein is CASSPGSIETQYF.

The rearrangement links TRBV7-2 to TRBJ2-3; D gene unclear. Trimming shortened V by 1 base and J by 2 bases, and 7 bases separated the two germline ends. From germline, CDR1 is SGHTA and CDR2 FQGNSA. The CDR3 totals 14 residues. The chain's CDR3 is CASSLVAFTDTQYF. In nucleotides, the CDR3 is TGTGCCAGCAGCTTAGTGGCCTTCACAGATACGCAGTATTTT.

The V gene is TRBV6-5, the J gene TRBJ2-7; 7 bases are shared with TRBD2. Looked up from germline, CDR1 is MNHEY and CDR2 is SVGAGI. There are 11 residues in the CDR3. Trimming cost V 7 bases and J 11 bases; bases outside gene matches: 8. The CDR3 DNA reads TGTGCCAGCAACGGCGGGGGTAAGGAGTACTTC. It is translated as CASNGGGKEYF.

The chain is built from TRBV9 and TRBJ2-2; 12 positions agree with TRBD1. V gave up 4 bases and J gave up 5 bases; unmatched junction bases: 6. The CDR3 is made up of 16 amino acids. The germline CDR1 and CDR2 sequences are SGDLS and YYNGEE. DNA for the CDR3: TGTGCCAGCAGCACCGGGACAGGGGGCGATACCGGGGAGCTGTTTTTT. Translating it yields CASSTGTGGDTGELFF.

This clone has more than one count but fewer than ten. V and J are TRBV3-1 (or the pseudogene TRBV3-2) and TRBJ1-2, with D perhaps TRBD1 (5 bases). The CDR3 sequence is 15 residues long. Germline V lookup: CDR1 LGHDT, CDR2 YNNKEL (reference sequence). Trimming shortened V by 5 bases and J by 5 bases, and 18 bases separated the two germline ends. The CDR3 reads CASSYSTAGIYGYTF. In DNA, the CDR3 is TGTGCCAGCAGCTACTCAACGGCAGGGATTTATGGCTACACCTTC.

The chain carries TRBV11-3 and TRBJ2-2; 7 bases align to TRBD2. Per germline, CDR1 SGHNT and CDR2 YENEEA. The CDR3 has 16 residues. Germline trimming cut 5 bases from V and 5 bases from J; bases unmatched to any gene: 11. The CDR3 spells CASSRGGGELTGELFF. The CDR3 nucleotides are TGTGCCAGCAGCCGCGGGGGAGGGGAGCTTACCGGGGAGCTGTTTTTT.

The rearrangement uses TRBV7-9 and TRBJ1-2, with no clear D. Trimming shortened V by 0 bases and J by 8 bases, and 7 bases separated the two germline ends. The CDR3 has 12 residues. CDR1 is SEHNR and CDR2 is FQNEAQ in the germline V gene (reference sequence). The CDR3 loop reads CASSLAQFGYTF. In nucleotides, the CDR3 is TGTGCCAGCAGCTTAGCACAGTTCGGCTACACCTTC.

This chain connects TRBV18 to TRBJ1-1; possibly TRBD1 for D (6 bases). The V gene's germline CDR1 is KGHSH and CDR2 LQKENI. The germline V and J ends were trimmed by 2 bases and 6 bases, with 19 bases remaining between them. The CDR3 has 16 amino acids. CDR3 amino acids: CASSPAAFGSGAEAFF. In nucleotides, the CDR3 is TGTGCCAGCTCACCAGCAGCTTTTGGGTCAGGGGCTGAAGCTTTCTTT.

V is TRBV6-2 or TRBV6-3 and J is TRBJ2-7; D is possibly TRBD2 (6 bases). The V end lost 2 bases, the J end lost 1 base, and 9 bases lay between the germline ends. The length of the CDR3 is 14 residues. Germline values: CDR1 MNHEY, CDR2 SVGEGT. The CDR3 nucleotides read TGTGCCAGCAGTTACAGCGGGCCTTCCTACGAGCAGTACTTC. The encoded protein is CASSYSGPSYEQYF.

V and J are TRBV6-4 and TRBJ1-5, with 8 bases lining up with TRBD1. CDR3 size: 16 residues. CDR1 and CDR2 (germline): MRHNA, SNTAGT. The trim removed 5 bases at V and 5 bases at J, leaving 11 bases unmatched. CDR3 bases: TGTGCCAGCAGTCCATGGACAGGGAGTAAGGATCAGCCCCAGCATTTT. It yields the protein CASSPWTGSKDQPQHF.

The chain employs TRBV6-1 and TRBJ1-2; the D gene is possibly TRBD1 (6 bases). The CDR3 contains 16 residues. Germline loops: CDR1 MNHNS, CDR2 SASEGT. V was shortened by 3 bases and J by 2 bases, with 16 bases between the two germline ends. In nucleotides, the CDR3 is TGTGCCAGCAGTGACGACGAAAGGGGGGGGAACTATGGCTACACCTTC. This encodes CASSDDERGGNYGYTF.

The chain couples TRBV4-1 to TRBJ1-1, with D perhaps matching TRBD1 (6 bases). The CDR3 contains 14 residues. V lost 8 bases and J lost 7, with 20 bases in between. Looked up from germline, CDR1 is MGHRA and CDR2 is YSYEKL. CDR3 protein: CASQPYEGVGEAFF. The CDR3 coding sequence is TGCGCCAGCCAACCCTATGAGGGGGTTGGTGAAGCTTTCTTT.

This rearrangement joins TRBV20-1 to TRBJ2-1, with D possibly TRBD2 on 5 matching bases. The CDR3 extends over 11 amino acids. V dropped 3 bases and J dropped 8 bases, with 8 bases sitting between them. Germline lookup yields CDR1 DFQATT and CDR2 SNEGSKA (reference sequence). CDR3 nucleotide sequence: TGCAGTGCTAGTAGGCGGGATGAGCAGTTCTTC. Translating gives CSASRRDEQFF.

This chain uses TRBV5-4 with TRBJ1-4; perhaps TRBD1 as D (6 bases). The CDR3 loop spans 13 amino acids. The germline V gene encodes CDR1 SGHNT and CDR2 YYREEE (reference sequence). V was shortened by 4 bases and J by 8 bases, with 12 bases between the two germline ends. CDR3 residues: CASSRGQGEKLFF. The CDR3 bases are TGTGCCAGCAGCCGGGGACAAGGGGAAAAACTGTTTTTT.